These 8 T cell receptor beta chains were sequenced from one sample in a study of post-analysis software for immune sequencing data (dated by TCRdb to about 2015). Findings and caveats that apply to the study as a whole: Four or five TRBV segments, including TRBV5-6, TRBV5-1 and TRBV20-1, were significantly more frequent in patients than controls.

The method was PCR. Sequencing used an Illumina HiSeq 2500. To reduce PCR and sequencing biases, unique molecular identifiers were incorporated into the TCR beta cDNA libraries. Using fastp trimming at Q25 and MiXCR clonotype assembly, TCRdb reanalyzed the public sequencing data and kept in-frame beta chains. Rows are combined by CDR3 protein, so each entry shows the most common genes and DNA. The table for this sample lists hundreds of thousands of distinct CDR3 sequences; roughly 50% of them were counted only once. In total, the top ten clones hold about 4.8% of the sample. The antigens for these receptors are not known. The sample comprised blood. These receptors were collected from a girl between 5 and 17 years old with multiple sclerosis.

The chain combines TRBV20-1 with TRBJ1-4; D is unresolved. Germline V lookup: CDR1 DFQATT, CDR2 SNEGSKA (reference sequence). Trimming took off 5 bases at V and 6 bases at J, with 22 bases between the two ends. There are 16 residues in the CDR3. This CDR3 reads CSALSGAGRIYEKLFF. The CDR3 coding sequence is TGCAGTGCTCTTAGCGGTGCGGGCAGGATTTATGAAAAACTGTTTTTT.

The chain is built from TRBV5-1 and TRBJ2-5; 12 nucleotides align to TRBD2. The assigned J gene may be wrong: the sequence end matches TRBJ2-7 better. The CDR3 contains 14 residues. From germline, CDR1 is SGHRS and CDR2 YFSETQ. CDR3 DNA sequence: TGCGCCAGCAGCCTGACTAGCGGGAGATGCGAGCAGTACTTC. Its protein is CASSLTSGRCEQYF.

The chain couples TRBV20-1 to TRBJ2-5; maybe TRBD2 (6 bases). Trimming took 0 bases from V and 11 from J, leaving 13 bases between them. Germline V CDR1 and CDR2: DFQATT, SNEGSKA (reference sequence). The length of the CDR3 is 12 residues. CDR3 nucleotide sequence: TGCAGTGCTAGAGATTCGGGGGTTCAGCAGTACTTC. It is translated as CSARDSGVQQYF.

The chain couples TRBV4-2 to TRBJ2-1, with TRBD2 matching 9 bases. CDR1 is LGHNA, CDR2 YNFKEQ, per germline. Trimming took 0 bases from V and 8 from J; bases not matched to a gene: 11. The CDR3 contains 17 residues. Written as DNA, the CDR3 is TGTGCCAGCAGCCAAGATCTCGACCTAGCGGGACTGGATGAGCAGTTCTTC. It is translated as CASSQDLDLAGLDEQFF.

The chain recombines TRBV6-1 with TRBJ1-1, with TRBD1 as a possible D gene (6 bases). This CDR3 has 16 amino acids. CDR1 is MNHNS and CDR2 is SASEGT in the germline V gene. Trimming took off 10 bases at V and 4 bases at J, with 25 bases between the two ends. The CDR3 reads CAIRNRDHGFVTEAFF. Written as DNA, the CDR3 is TGTGCCATCCGTAACAGGGATCATGGTTTCGTCACTGAAGCTTTCTTT.

This chain connects TRBV27 to TRBJ2-2; tentatively, D is TRBD1 (6 bases). CDR3 length equals 17 residues. The germline V gene has CDR1 MNHEY and CDR2 SMNVEV (reference sequence). Deletions cut 2 bases from V and 5 bases from J, with 18 bases between. The DNA for the CDR3 is TGTGCCAGCAGTTTAGGAAGGAGGCAGGGGTTAACCGGGGAGCTGTTTTTT. It specifies CASSLGRRQGLTGELFF.

This clonotype was counted a few times. The chain employs TRBV3-1 and TRBJ2-1, with TRBD2 as a possible D gene (6 bases). Germline lookup yields CDR1 LGHDT and CDR2 YNNKEL (reference sequence). The CDR3 extends over 15 amino acids. V lost 2 bases and J lost 6, with 14 bases in between. CDR3 sequence reads: CASSQQPGATNEQFF. CDR3 sequence (DNA): TGTGCCAGCAGCCAACAACCGGGAGCCACCAATGAGCAGTTCTTC.

The chain uses TRBV20-1 and TRBJ2-1; the D is unclear. There are 14 residues in the CDR3. The germline V and J ends were trimmed by 3 bases and 4 bases, with 13 bases remaining between them. The germline gives CDR1 DFQATT, CDR2 SNEGSKA (reference sequence). CDR3 bases: TGCAGTGCTAGTCGTAGTCCATTGTACAATGAGCAGTTCTTC. Its translation is CSASRSPLYNEQFF.